Shown below are 12 T cell receptor beta chains from a single sample sequenced in a study of shared clonotypes between healthy human individuals. Assay: immunoSEQ multiplex PCR; the TCRdb copy retains only in-frame clones and omits some. Altogether 950,000 to 1,100,000 clones are present, around 82% being singletons, with the ten largest covering around 0.61%. Sample: memory CD4+ T cells from PBMCs. The subset here: CD45RA-negative fraction. The receptors were gathered from a man between 18 and 35 years old in good health. Some clones in this sample may be carry-over from other donors' samples.

The chain joins TRBV28 to TRBJ2-2, with a tentative D call TRBD1 (6 bases). The CDR3 loop spans 14 amino acids. CDR1 is MDHEN and CDR2 is SYDVKM in the germline V gene. Trimming took off 3 bases at V and 6 bases at J, with 11 bases between the two ends. The CDR3, as DNA: TGTGCCAGCAGTTTCAACAGGGTTTCCGGGGAGCTGTTTTTT. Amino acids: CASSFNRVSGELFF.

The chain joins TRBV5-6 to TRBJ1-4, with D perhaps TRBD1 (5 bases). CDR3 length: 13 amino acids. V lost 0 bases to trimming and J lost 6 bases, with 6 bases between them. Looked up from germline, CDR1 is SGHDT and CDR2 is YYEEEE. The DNA for the CDR3 is TGTGCCAGCAGCTTGGTGGGACATGAAAAACTGTTTTTT. Amino acid sequence: CASSLVGHEKLFF.

The chain recombines TRBV7-8 with TRBJ2-1, with D possibly being TRBD1 (5 bases). The CDR3 length is 14 residues. Per germline, CDR1 SGHVS and CDR2 FQNEAQ. The V gene lost 3 bases and the J gene lost 6 bases, with 12 bases spanning the gap. The CDR3 loop reads CASSFQGGGNEQFF. DNA of the CDR3: TGTGCCAGCAGCTTTCAGGGCGGCGGCAATGAGCAGTTCTTC. Using reference TRBV7-8 and TRBJ2-1 for the parts outside the CDR3, the full variable domain is GAGVSQSPRYKVAKRGQDVALRCDPISGHVSLFWYQQALGQGPEFLTYFQNEAQLDKSGLPSDRFFAERPEGSVSTLKIQRTQQEDSAVYLCASSFQGGGNEQFFGPGTRLTVL.

The chain is built from TRBV19 and TRBJ2-1; 12 bases match TRBD2. Germline CDR1 reads LNHDA; CDR2 reads SQIVND (reference sequence). This CDR3 contains 14 residues. The junction had 2 bases not matched to a gene; V was cut back by 6 bases and J by 5 bases. The CDR3 DNA reads TGTGCCAGTAGGACTAGCGGGAGACACAATGAGCAGTTCTTC. It codes for CASRTSGRHNEQFF.

This rearrangement joins TRBV5-1 to TRBJ1-5; possible D gene TRBD1, 5 bases. V lost 4 bases and J lost 0, with 11 bases in between. The CDR3 is made up of 15 amino acids. The germline gives CDR1 SGHRS, CDR2 YFSETQ. DNA of the CDR3: TGCGCCAGCAGCAAAATCGGGGGTAGCAATCAGCCCCAGCATTTT. This encodes CASSKIGGSNQPQHF.

The chain carries TRBV28 and TRBJ2-3, with 10 positions matching TRBD2. There are 16 residues in the CDR3. Germline V gene data show CDR1 as MDHEN and CDR2 as SYDVKM. V lost 2 bases, J lost 5 bases, and 7 bases stayed unmatched. As DNA, the CDR3 is TGTGCCAGCAGTTTAGCTAGCGGGAGCTGGGGAGATACGCAGTATTTT. This sequence encodes CASSLASGSWGDTQYF.

Worth noting for this clone: Other DNA sequences of this sample code for an identical CDR3. The J gene is TRBJ2-5, the V gene TRBV7-9; weak D call: TRBD1 (5 bases). Deletions cut 2 bases from V and 2 bases from J, with 9 bases between. Germline V CDR1 and CDR2: SEHNR, FQNEAQ (reference sequence). The length of the CDR3 is 14 residues. This CDR3 reads CASSLMTDQETQYF. Written as DNA, the CDR3 is TGTGCCAGCAGCTTAATGACAGATCAAGAGACCCAGTACTTC. The whole variable domain, remainder taken from reference TRBV7-9 and TRBJ2-5, is DTGVSQNPRHKITKRGQNVTFRCDPISEHNRLYWYRQTLGQGPEFLTYFQNEAQLEKSRLLSDRFSAERPKGSFSTLEIQRTEQGDSAMYLCASSLMTDQETQYFGPGTRLLVL.

This clone was found a few times. This chain links TRBV5-1 with TRBJ2-7; a possible D gene is TRBD1 (6 bases). In germline, CDR1 is SGHRS, CDR2 YFSETQ. Trimming removed 6 bases at V and 2 bases at J, with 21 bases between. The CDR3 runs to 16 residues. CDR3 DNA: TGCGCCAGCATACAGCCCCTAGACAGGCTGCCCTACGAGCAGTACTTC. Its translation: CASIQPLDRLPYEQYF.

The chain couples TRBV28 to TRBJ2-7; weak D call: TRBD1 (6 bases). CDR1 and CDR2 (germline): MDHEN, SYDVKM. Trimming took 6 bases from V and 2 from J, leaving 17 bases between them. The CDR3 covers 15 residues. The CDR3 nucleotides are TGTGCCAGCAGATATGGGACAATCCCCACCTACGAGCAGTACTTC. Protein sequence: CASRYGTIPTYEQYF.

The rearrangement joins TRBV5-4 to TRBJ1-3; D unclear. CDR1 and CDR2 from the germline V gene are SGHNT and YYREEE (reference sequence). Trimming removed 0 bases from V and 0 bases from J, with 7 bases in between. The length of the CDR3 is 15 residues. The CDR3 here is CASSLDGYSGNTIYF. CDR3 sequence (DNA): TGTGCCAGCAGCTTGGACGGCTACTCTGGAAACACCATATATTTT. Full variable domain (outside the CDR3, taken from reference TRBV5-4 and TRBJ1-3): ETGVTQSPTHLIKTRGQQVTLRCSSQSGHNTVSWYQQALGQGPQFIFQYYREEENGRGNFPPRFSGLQFPNYSSELNVNALELDDSALYLCASSLDGYSGNTIYFGEGSWLTVV.

The rearrangement joins TRBV10-3 to TRBJ2-6; D unresolved. V was pared by 5 bases and J by 3 bases, with 14 bases between. The CDR3 loop spans 16 amino acids. Germline CDR1 ENHRY, CDR2 SYGVKD. CDR3 residues: CAISNVPNDGANVLTF. For the CDR3, the DNA is TGTGCCATCAGTAATGTCCCCAATGATGGGGCCAACGTCCTGACTTTC.

The rearrangement uses TRBV29-1 and TRBJ1-2; TRBD1 might be the D (6 bases). The germline V and J ends were trimmed by 5 bases and 7 bases, with 11 bases remaining between them. Germline V gives CDR1 SQVTM, CDR2 ANQGSEA. This CDR3 is built from 11 residues. CDR3 sequence: CSVYRAGGYTF. The CDR3 DNA follows: TGCAGCGTTTACAGGGCTGGTGGCTACACCTTC.